One and the same sample provided the 27 T cell receptor beta chains below, sequenced in a study of blood T cell repertoires in COVID-19. Sequenced by immunoSEQ multiplex PCR; TCRdb stores in-frame clones only, minus some. The data show about 78,000 clones, with approximately 89% seen just once and 4.5% to 5.5% held by the top ten. Sequenced sample: peripheral blood. These receptors all stem from a man aged 50-60 years with active or convalescent COVID-19.

The gene calls are TRBV10-1 and TRBJ2-5; possibly TRBD1 for D (6 bases). Germline V gene data show CDR1 as WNHNN and CDR2 as SYGVQD (reference sequence). Trimming removed 10 bases from V and 3 bases from J, with 15 bases in between. This CDR3 comprises 13 residues. Written as DNA, the CDR3 is TGCGCCACATCGCGGGCAGGGGAAGAGACCCAGTACTTC. Residues: CATSRAGEETQYF.

The J gene is TRBJ2-2, the V gene TRBV28; TRBD2 matches at 11 bases. CDR3 length: 16 amino acids. Per the germline V gene, CDR1 is MDHEN and CDR2 is SYDVKM. V lost 4 bases, J lost 3 bases, and 4 bases stayed unmatched. The CDR3 region has the DNA TGTGCCAGCAGTTCGGAGGGACTAGCGGACACCGGGGAGCTGTTTTTT. Translating it yields CASSSEGLADTGELFF.

The CDR3 spells CASRRDRAGELFF. The CDR3 DNA follows: TGCGCCAGCAGGCGGGACAGGGCCGGGGAGCTGTTTTTT. This chain connects TRBV10-1 to TRBJ2-2; 9 nucleotides line up with TRBD1. J gave up 6 bases and V 6 bases, and 2 bases lay outside the gene matches. CDR3 length: 13 amino acids. Germline V lookup: CDR1 WNHNN, CDR2 SYGVQD (reference sequence).

The CDR3 is CASSGQISTEAFF. The CDR3 nucleotides read TGCGCCAGCAGTGGACAGATCAGCACTGAAGCTTTCTTT. The chain joins TRBV10-1 to TRBJ1-1; perhaps TRBD1 as D (5 bases). The germline V gene encodes CDR1 WNHNN and CDR2 SYGVQD (reference sequence). The CDR3 extends over 13 amino acids. Trimming removed 4 bases at V and 4 bases at J, with 10 bases between.

This sequence joins TRBV5-6 and TRBJ1-1; D is unclear. CDR1 SGHDT and CDR2 YYEEEE come from the germline V gene. Between the trimmed V and J ends, which lost 2 bases and 0 bases, there was a span of 11 bases. This CDR3 has 15 residues. CDR3 bases: TGTGCCAGCAGCTTATTGCCACAGTTGAACACTGAAGCTTTCTTT. It codes for CASSLLPQLNTEAFF.

The chain is built from TRBV2 and TRBJ2-7; 8 bases fit TRBD2. With V trimmed by 7 bases and J by 5 bases, 7 bases remained unmatched. CDR1 SNHLY and CDR2 FYNNEI come from the germline V gene. The CDR3 runs to 13 residues. CDR3 DNA sequence: TGTGCCAGCACCGGGGGGGGGTCTAACGAGCAGTACGTC. Its translation: CASTGGGSNEQYV.

The chain couples TRBV6-5 to TRBJ2-7, with TRBD1 identical over 9 bases. CDR1 and CDR2 (germline): MNHEY, SVGAGI. This CDR3 region has 14 residues. The V gene end was trimmed by 7 bases and the J gene end by 6 bases; junction bases not matched to a gene: 10. The CDR3 nucleotides read TGTGCCAGCAAGGGGACAGGGACCCACGGCGAGCAGTACTTC. Protein sequence: CASKGTGTHGEQYF.

The rearrangement links TRBV3-1 (or the pseudogene TRBV3-2) to TRBJ2-3; D is possibly TRBD1 (5 bases). Trimming left V 0 bases short and J 5 bases short, with 12 bases between. The CDR3 contains 15 residues. Germline V lookup: CDR1 LGHDT, CDR2 YNNKEL (reference sequence). The CDR3 DNA follows: TGTGCCAGCAGCCAAGATTCCAGGGTGGGAGATACGCAGTATTTT. Protein: CASSQDSRVGDTQYF.

This rearrangement joins TRBV5-4 to TRBJ1-1; 7 positions match TRBD1. V shed 4 bases, J shed 2 bases, and the junction held 5 bases outside the gene matches. The CDR3 runs 14 residues. Germline V gives CDR1 SGHNT, CDR2 YYREEE (reference sequence). The CDR3 sequence is CASSGGTDNTEAFF. CDR3 coding DNA: TGTGCCAGCAGCGGCGGGACAGACAACACTGAAGCTTTCTTT.

The V and J genes are TRBV6-4 and TRBJ1-1; 7 bases fit TRBD1. After removal of 0 bases from V and 0 bases from J, the junction contained 7 bases not matched to a gene. The germline CDR1 and CDR2 sequences are MRHNA and SNTAGT. This CDR3 comprises 17 residues. DNA of the CDR3: TGTGCCAGCAGTGACTCCAATACAGGGGCCGTGAACACTGAAGCTTTCTTT. It encodes CASSDSNTGAVNTEAFF.

The rearrangement joins TRBV28 to TRBJ1-1, with a tentative D call TRBD1 (6 bases). There are 15 residues in the CDR3. The germline gives CDR1 MDHEN, CDR2 SYDVKM. The V gene lost 4 bases and the J gene lost 11 bases, with 23 bases spanning the gap. The CDR3 loop is CASSSQDRGMRAAFF. Here the CDR3 DNA reads TGTGCCAGCAGTTCGCAGGACAGAGGGATGAGGGCGGCTTTCTTT.

The chain recombines TRBV20-1 with TRBJ1-2, with a weak D call TRBD1 (5 bases). This CDR3 is built from 13 residues. CDR1 and CDR2 from the germline V gene are DFQATT and SNEGSKA (reference sequence). The germline V and J ends were trimmed by 3 bases and 3 bases, with 11 bases remaining between them. CDR3 coding DNA: TGCAGTGCTAGTCTCGGACAAGACTATGGCTACACCTTC. Protein: CSASLGQDYGYTF.

The CDR3 DNA is TGTGCCAGCAGTTACTCGTCCGGGGGGGCCGACGGGGAGCTGTTTTTT. Translation gives CASSYSSGGADGELFF. The V call is TRBV6-5, the J call TRBJ2-2; 8 bases map to TRBD2. J gave up 7 bases and V 0 bases, and 7 bases lay outside the gene matches. Germline CDR1 reads MNHEY; CDR2 reads SVGAGI. The CDR3 sequence is 16 residues long.

This chain uses TRBV27 with TRBJ2-3, with 8 bases fitting TRBD1. V gave up 2 bases and J gave up 4 bases; unmatched junction bases: 8. The V gene's germline CDR1 is MNHEY and CDR2 SMNVEV (reference sequence). This CDR3 is built from 16 residues. This chain's CDR3 is CASSLAPGQVPDTQYF. CDR3 nucleotides: TGTGCCAGCAGTTTAGCTCCGGGACAGGTCCCAGATACGCAGTATTTT.

The J gene is TRBJ2-1, the V gene TRBV5-6; TRBD1 aligns across 8 bases. Germline CDR1 SGHDT, CDR2 YYEEEE. J was trimmed by 7 bases and V by 4 bases; bases with no gene match: 10. There are 15 residues in the CDR3. The chain's CDR3 is CASSPPNRGKNEQFF. DNA of the CDR3: TGTGCCAGCAGCCCCCCCAACAGGGGGAAGAATGAGCAGTTCTTC.

The chain uses TRBV28 and TRBJ1-2; possible D gene TRBD1, 5 bases. V lost 4 bases and J 2 bases, leaving 14 bases between the germline ends. Per germline, CDR1 MDHEN and CDR2 SYDVKM. The CDR3 is 15 amino acids. CDR3 in amino acids: CASSSAGGGNYGYTF. CDR3 nucleotide sequence: TGTGCCAGCAGTTCCGCGGGGGGTGGCAACTATGGCTACACCTTC.

In regard to this clone: This sequence is one base from a far larger clone and is likely a read error. Different DNA sequences within this sample yield the same CDR3. The chain combines TRBV7-6 with TRBJ2-3, with 9 bases matching TRBD2. V lost 3 bases and J lost 5; bases outside the gene matches: 6. The CDR3 loop spans 15 amino acids. In germline, CDR1 is SGHVS, CDR2 FNYEAQ. CDR3 sequence: CASSFAGGGGDTQYF. Here the CDR3 DNA reads TGTGCCAGCAGCTTCGCGGGCGGGGGGGGAGATACGCAGTATTTT.

The CDR3 protein is CATSDHSGSTYNEQFF. CDR3 nucleotides: TGTGCCACCAGTGATCATAGCGGGTCCACTTACAATGAGCAGTTCTTC. V is TRBV24-1 and J is TRBJ2-1; TRBD2 aligns across 7 bases. V trimming: 3 bases; J trimming: 4 bases; junction bases outside the gene matches: 8. This CDR3 has 16 residues. Germline lookup yields CDR1 KGHDR and CDR2 SFDVKD.

V and J are TRBV30 and TRBJ1-4, with 7 bases lining up with TRBD1. The germline CDR1 and CDR2 sequences are GTSNPN and SVGIG (reference sequence). Trimming removed 3 bases from V and 5 bases from J; junction bases left unmatched: 3. This CDR3 is 13 amino acids long. This CDR3 reads CAWSRDRNEKLFF. CDR3 DNA: TGTGCCTGGAGCCGGGACAGAAATGAAAAACTGTTTTTT.

The table lists this clone with a count of one. The genes are TRBV6-6 and TRBJ2-3; D may be TRBD2 (6 bases). The CDR3 runs 13 residues. Looked up from germline, CDR1 is MNHNY and CDR2 is SVGAGI (reference sequence). CDR3 in DNA: TGTGCTACGCACAGCGGGCGCACAGATACGCAGTATTTT. Translation: CATHSGRTDTQYF.

V gene TRBV19 combines with J gene TRBJ1-5; D gene uncertain. The germline V and J ends were trimmed by 3 bases and 2 bases, with 8 bases remaining between them. The CDR3 contains 14 residues. Germline values: CDR1 LNHDA, CDR2 SQIVND (reference sequence). CDR3 nucleotides: TGTGCCAGTAGTATCTCACAGCGCAATCAGCCCCAGCATTTT. As protein: CASSISQRNQPQHF.

V usage is TRBV12-3 or TRBV12-4 and J usage is TRBJ1-6; D is unresolved. The CDR3 is made up of 12 amino acids. V was pared by 5 bases and J by 7 bases, with 6 bases between. The CDR3 nucleotides read TGTGCCAGCAGTCAACTAAATTCACCCCTCCACTTT. It codes for CASSQLNSPLHF.

The chain has TRBV6-2 or TRBV6-3 and TRBJ2-3; TRBD2 aligns across 10 bases. CDR1 is MNHEY and CDR2 is SVGEGT in the germline V gene. V trimming: 1 base; J trimming: 2 bases; junction bases outside the gene matches: 3. The CDR3 contains 16 residues. The DNA of the CDR3 is TGTGCCAGCAGTTACTTACTAGCGGGGTTCACAGATACGCAGTATTTT. This sequence encodes CASSYLLAGFTDTQYF.

This clone was detected only a few times. CDR3 sequence: CASSLGEGIRSFDEKLFF. For the CDR3, the DNA is TGCGCCAGCAGCTTGGGTGAGGGAATAAGGTCCTTTGATGAAAAACTGTTTTTT. The rearrangement links TRBV5-1 to TRBJ1-4; D ambiguous. Trimming cost V 0 bases and J 6 bases, with 21 bases left between them. Germline CDR1 is SGHRS and CDR2 is YFSETQ. There are 18 residues in the CDR3.

The J gene is TRBJ2-2, the V gene TRBV28; the match to TRBD1 covers 10 bases. The V gene end was trimmed by 0 bases and the J gene end by 5 bases; junction bases not matched to a gene: 3. The CDR3 has 16 residues. Germline V gene data show CDR1 as MDHEN and CDR2 as SYDVKM. The CDR3 region is CASSLWRTGGTGELFF. As DNA, the CDR3 is TGTGCCAGCAGTTTATGGCGGACAGGGGGAACCGGGGAGCTGTTTTTT.

The chain couples TRBV9 to TRBJ2-3, with 10 bases that match TRBD2. This CDR3 has 18 residues. J was trimmed by 5 bases and V by 0 bases; bases with no gene match: 12. The germline gives CDR1 SGDLS, CDR2 YYNGEE. The CDR3 here is CASSVGLAGDLRRDTQYF. DNA of the CDR3: TGTGCCAGCAGCGTAGGGCTAGCGGGGGACCTCCGGAGAGATACGCAGTATTTT.

This clone was seen a single time. The gene calls are TRBV10-3 and TRBJ2-3; 11 bases are shared with TRBD2. J was trimmed by 6 bases and V by 10 bases; bases with no gene match: 6. The CDR3 contains 13 residues. Looked up from germline, CDR1 is ENHRY and CDR2 is SYGVKD. The CDR3 region is CATQASGGDTQYF. The DNA of the CDR3 is TGTGCCACCCAGGCTAGCGGGGGGGATACGCAGTATTTT.